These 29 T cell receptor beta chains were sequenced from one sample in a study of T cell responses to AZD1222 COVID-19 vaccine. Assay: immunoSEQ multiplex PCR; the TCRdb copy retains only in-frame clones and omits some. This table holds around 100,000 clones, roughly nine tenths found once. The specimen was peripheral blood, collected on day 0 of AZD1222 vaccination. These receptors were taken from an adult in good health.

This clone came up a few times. The CDR3 loop reads CASSPGTGLYEQYF. CDR3 sequence (DNA): TGCGCCAGCAGCCCAGGGACCGGGCTCTACGAGCAGTACTTC. The chain employs TRBV4-1 and TRBJ2-7; D tentatively fits TRBD1 or TRBD2 (5 bases each). CDR3 length equals 14 residues. CDR1 and CDR2 (germline): MGHRA, YSYEKL. Trimming removed 4 bases from V and 3 bases from J, with 13 bases in between.

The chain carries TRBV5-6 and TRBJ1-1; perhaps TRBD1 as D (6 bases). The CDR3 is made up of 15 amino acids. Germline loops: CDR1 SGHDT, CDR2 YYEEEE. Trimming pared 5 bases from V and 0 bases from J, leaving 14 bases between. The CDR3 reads CASRATGLMNTEAFF. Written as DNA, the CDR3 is TGTGCCAGCAGAGCCACAGGGTTAATGAACACTGAAGCTTTCTTT.

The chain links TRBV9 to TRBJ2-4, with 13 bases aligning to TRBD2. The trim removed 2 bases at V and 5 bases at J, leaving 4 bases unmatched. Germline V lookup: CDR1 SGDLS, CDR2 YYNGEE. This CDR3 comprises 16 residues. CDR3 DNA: TGTGCCAGCAGCGTCACTAGCGGGAGGGCCGAAAACATTCAGTACTTC. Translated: CASSVTSGRAENIQYF.

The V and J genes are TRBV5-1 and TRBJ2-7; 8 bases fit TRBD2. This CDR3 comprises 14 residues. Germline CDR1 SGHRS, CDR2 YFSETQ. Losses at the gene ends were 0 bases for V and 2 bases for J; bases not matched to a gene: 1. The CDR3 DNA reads TGCGCCAGCAGCTTGGCGGGAGGGCCCTACGAGCAGTACTTC. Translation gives CASSLAGGPYEQYF.

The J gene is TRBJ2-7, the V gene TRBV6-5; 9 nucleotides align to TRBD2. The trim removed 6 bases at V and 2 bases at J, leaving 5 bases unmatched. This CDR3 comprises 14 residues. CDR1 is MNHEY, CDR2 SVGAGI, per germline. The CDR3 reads CASRPSGTTYEQYF. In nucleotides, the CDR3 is TGTGCCAGCAGACCTAGCGGGACGACCTACGAGCAGTACTTC.

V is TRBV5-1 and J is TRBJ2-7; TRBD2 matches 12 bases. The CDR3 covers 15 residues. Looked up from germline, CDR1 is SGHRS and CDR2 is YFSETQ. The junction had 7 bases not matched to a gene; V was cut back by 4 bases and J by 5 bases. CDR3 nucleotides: TGCGCCAGCAGCCCCCAGACTAGCGGGAGAAACGAGCAGTACTTC. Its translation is CASSPQTSGRNEQYF.

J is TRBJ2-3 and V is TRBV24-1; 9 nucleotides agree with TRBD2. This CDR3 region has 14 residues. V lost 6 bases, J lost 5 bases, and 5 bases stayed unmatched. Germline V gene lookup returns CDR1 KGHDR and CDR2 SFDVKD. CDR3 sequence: CATSTAGGLDTQYF. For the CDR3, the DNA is TGTGCCACCAGTACAGCGGGAGGCCTAGATACGCAGTATTTT.

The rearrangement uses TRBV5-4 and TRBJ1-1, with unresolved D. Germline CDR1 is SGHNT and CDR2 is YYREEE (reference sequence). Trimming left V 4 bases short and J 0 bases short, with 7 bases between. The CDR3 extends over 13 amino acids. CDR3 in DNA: TGTGCCAGCAGCAACCGGGTGAACACTGAAGCTTTCTTT. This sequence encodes CASSNRVNTEAFF. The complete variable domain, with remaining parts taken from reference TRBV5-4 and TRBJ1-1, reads ETGVTQSPTHLIKTRGQQVTLRCSSQSGHNTVSWYQQALGQGPQFIFQYYREEENGRGNFPPRFSGLQFPNYSSELNVNALELDDSALYLCASSNRVNTEAFFGQGTRLTVV.

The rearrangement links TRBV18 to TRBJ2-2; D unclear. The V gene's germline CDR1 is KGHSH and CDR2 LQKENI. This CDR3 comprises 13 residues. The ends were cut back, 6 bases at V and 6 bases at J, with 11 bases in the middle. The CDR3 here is CASSVQGAGELFF. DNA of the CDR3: TGTGCCAGCTCTGTACAAGGTGCCGGGGAGCTGTTTTTT.

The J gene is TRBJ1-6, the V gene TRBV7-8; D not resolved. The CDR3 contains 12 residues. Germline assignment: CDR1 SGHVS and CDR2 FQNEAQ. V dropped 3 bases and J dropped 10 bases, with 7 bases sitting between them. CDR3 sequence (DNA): TGTGCCAGCAGCTTCCGCGCATCACCCCTCCACTTT. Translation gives CASSFRASPLHF.

The CDR3 spells CAWSSSGRVFLSEQYF. The CDR3 coding sequence is TGTGCCTGGAGTTCAAGCGGGAGGGTTTTCTTAAGCGAGCAGTACTTC. The chain couples TRBV30 to TRBJ2-7, with 10 positions matching TRBD2. The CDR3 has 16 residues. Looked up from germline, CDR1 is GTSNPN and CDR2 is SVGIG (reference sequence). The V segment lost 2 bases and the J segment 6 bases; nucleotides outside the gene matches: 13.

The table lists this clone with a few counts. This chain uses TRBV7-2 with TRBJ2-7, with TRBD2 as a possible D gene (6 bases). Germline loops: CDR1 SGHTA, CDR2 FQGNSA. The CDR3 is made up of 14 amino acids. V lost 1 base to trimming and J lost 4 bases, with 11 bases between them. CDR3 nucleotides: TGTGCCAGCAGCTTAGGGACCGGGACTTACGAGCAGTACTTC. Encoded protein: CASSLGTGTYEQYF.

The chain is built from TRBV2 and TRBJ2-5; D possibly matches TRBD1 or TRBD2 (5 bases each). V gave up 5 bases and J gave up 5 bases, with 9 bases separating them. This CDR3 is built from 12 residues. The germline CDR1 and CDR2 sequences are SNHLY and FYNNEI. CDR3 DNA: TGTGCCAGCAGTCGGGGACGGGAGACCCAGTACTTC. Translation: CASSRGRETQYF.

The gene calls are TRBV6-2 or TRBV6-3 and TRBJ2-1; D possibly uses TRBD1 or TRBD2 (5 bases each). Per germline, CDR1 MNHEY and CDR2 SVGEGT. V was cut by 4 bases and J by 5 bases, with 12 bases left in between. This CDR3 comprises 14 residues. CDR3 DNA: TGTGCCAGCAGTTTACGGGGACCGAACAATGAGCAGTTCTTC. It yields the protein CASSLRGPNNEQFF.

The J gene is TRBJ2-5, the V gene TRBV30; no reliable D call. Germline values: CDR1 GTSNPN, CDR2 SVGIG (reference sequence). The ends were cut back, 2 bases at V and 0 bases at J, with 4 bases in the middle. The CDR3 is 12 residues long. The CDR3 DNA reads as TGTGCCTGGAGTAGGGACCAAGAGACCCAGTACTTC. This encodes CAWSRDQETQYF.

CDR3 sequence (DNA): TGTGCCAGCTCACCACCCATGGCAAGTCTAGCCAAAAACATTCAGTACTTC. Translating it yields CASSPPMASLAKNIQYF. V usage is TRBV18 and J usage is TRBJ2-4; D unclear. Per germline, CDR1 KGHSH and CDR2 LQKENI. The CDR3 contains 17 residues. Trimming pared 0 bases from V and 0 bases from J, leaving 12 bases between.

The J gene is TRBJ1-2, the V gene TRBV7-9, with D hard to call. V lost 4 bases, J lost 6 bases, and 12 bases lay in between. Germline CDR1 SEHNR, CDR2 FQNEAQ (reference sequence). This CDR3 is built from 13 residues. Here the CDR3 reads CASSSSYGNGYTF. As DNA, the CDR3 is TGTGCCAGCAGCTCCTCCTACGGGAATGGCTACACCTTC.

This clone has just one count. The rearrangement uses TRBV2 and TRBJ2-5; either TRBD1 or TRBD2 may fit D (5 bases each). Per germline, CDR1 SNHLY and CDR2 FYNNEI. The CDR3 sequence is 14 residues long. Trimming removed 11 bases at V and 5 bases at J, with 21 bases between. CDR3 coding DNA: TGTGCCCTCTATGGCTCTCTAGGGGAGGAGACCCAGTACTTC. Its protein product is CALYGSLGEETQYF.

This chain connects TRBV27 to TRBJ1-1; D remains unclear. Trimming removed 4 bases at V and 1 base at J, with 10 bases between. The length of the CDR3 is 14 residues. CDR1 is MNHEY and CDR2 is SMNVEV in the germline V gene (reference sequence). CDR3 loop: CASSWSRGNTEAFF. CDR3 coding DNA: TGTGCCAGCAGTTGGAGCCGGGGGAACACTGAAGCTTTCTTT.

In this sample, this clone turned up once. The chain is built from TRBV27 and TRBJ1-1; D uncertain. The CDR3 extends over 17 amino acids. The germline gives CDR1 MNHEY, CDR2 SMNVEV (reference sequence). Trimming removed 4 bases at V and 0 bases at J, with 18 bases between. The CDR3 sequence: CASSSSIGFNMNTEAFF. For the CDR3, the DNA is TGTGCCAGCAGTTCCTCGATAGGGTTTAATATGAACACTGAAGCTTTCTTT.

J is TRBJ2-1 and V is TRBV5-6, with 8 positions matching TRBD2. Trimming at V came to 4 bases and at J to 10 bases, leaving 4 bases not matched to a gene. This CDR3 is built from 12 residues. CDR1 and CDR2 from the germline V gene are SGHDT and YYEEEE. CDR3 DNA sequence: TGTGCCAGCAGCCCGGGGGGGGCAGAGCAGTTCTTC. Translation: CASSPGGAEQFF.

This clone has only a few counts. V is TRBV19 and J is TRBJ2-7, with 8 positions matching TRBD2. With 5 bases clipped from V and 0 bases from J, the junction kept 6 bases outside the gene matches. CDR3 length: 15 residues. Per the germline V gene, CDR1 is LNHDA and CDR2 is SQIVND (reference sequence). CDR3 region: CASSPLAGSSYEQYF. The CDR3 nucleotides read TGTGCCAGTAGTCCTCTAGCGGGTAGCTCCTACGAGCAGTACTTC.

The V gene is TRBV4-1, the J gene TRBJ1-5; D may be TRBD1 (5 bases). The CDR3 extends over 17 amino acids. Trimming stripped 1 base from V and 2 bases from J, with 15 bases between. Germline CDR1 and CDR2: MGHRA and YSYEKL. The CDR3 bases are TGCGCCAGCAGCCAAGGTCTTCGGGGGGTCCGCAATCAGCCCCAGCATTTT. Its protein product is CASSQGLRGVRNQPQHF.

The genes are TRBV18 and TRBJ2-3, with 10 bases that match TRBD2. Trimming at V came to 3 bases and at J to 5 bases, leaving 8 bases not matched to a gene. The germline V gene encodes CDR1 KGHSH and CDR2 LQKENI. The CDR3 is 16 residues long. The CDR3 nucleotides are TGTGCCAGCTCACCTCGCCGGACTAGCGGCGAAGATACGCAGTATTTT. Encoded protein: CASSPRRTSGEDTQYF.

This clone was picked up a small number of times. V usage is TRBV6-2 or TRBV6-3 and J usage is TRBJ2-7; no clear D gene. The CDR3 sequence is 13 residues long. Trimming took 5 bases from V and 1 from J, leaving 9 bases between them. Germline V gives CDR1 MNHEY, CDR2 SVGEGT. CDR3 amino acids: CASSKGLSYEQYF. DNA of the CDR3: TGTGCCAGCAGTAAAGGCTTATCCTACGAGCAGTACTTC.

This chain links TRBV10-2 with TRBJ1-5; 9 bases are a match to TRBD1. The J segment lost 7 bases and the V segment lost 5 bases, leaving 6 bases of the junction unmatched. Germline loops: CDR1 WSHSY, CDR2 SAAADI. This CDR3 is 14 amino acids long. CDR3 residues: CASSRDRAEQPQHF. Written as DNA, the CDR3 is TGCGCCAGCAGTCGGGACAGGGCTGAACAGCCCCAGCATTTT.

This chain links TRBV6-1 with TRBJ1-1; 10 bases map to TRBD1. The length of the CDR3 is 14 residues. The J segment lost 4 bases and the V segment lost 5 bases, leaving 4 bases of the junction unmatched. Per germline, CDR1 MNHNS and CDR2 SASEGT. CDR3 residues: CASSTGTGVTEAFF. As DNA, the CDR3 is TGTGCCAGCAGTACCGGGACAGGGGTCACTGAAGCTTTCTTT.

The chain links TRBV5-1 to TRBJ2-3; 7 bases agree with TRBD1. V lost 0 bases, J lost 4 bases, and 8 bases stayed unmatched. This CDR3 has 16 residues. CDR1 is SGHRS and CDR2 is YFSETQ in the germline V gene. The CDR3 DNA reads TGCGCCAGCAGCTTGGCGACAGGGATCGACTCAGATACGCAGTATTTT. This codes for CASSLATGIDSDTQYF.

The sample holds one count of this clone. CDR3 sequence: CASSQDWDYEQFF. CDR3 bases: TGCGCCAGCAGCCAAGACTGGGACTATGAGCAGTTCTTC. V is TRBV4-3 and J is TRBJ2-1, with D maybe TRBD2 (6 bases). The germline V gene has CDR1 LGHNA and CDR2 YSLEER. V lost 0 bases to trimming and J lost 8 bases, with 8 bases between them. The CDR3 contains 13 residues.